These 16 T cell receptor beta chains originate from one sample sequenced in a study of T cell responses to AZD1222 COVID-19 vaccine. Sequenced by immunoSEQ multiplex PCR; TCRdb stores in-frame clones only, minus some. The data contain 80,000 to 95,000 clones, approximately 88% of them singletons. The sample here was peripheral blood, taken on day 0 of MenACWY control vaccination. Receptors originate from an adult in good health.

CDR3: CASTWDTGNEKLFF. The CDR3 DNA sequence: TGTGCCAGCACCTGGGACACTGGTAATGAAAAACTGTTTTTT. This sequence joins TRBV6-5 and TRBJ1-4, with a possible D match to TRBD1 (6 bases). Trimming took 7 bases from V and 4 from J, leaving 13 bases between them. The CDR3 sequence is 14 residues long. Germline V gene data show CDR1 as MNHEY and CDR2 as SVGAGI.

The chain combines TRBV28 with TRBJ1-6; D is unclear. V was pared by 5 bases and J by 3 bases, with 11 bases between. CDR3 length: 15 residues. The germline V gene encodes CDR1 MDHEN and CDR2 SYDVKM. The CDR3 DNA is TGTGCCAGCAGTGGGTCGGGAGGCTATAATTCACCCCTCCACTTT. It encodes CASSGSGGYNSPLHF.

The CDR3 loop reads CASSRAGTGSNYGYTF. CDR3 in DNA: TGTGCCAGCTCACGAGCCGGGACAGGGTCGAACTATGGCTACACCTTC. The chain combines TRBV18 with TRBJ1-2; 9 nucleotides agree with TRBD1. Trimming removed 4 bases from V and 2 bases from J; junction bases left unmatched: 8. This CDR3 contains 16 residues. Germline lookup yields CDR1 KGHSH and CDR2 LQKENI. Filled out from reference TRBV18 and TRBJ1-2, the complete variable domain reads NAGVMQNPRHLVRRRGQEARLRCSPMKGHSHVYWYRQLPEEGLKFMVYLQKENIIDESGMPKERFSAEFPKEGPSILRIQQVVRGDSAAYFCASSRAGTGSNYGYTFGSGTRLTVV.

This chain connects TRBV10-2 to TRBJ2-1; the D is unclear. V was shortened by 2 bases and J by 0 bases, with 11 bases between the two germline ends. Germline CDR1 is WSHSY and CDR2 is SAAADI. The CDR3 runs 16 residues. The CDR3 DNA is TGCGCCAGCAGTGAGCCCTACCAGAGCTCCTACAATGAGCAGTTCTTC. It encodes CASSEPYQSSYNEQFF.

The chain recombines TRBV5-6 with TRBJ2-7; TRBD2 matches at 12 bases. Germline CDR1 is SGHDT and CDR2 is YYEEEE. The length of the CDR3 is 19 residues. Germline trimming cut 3 bases from V and 3 bases from J; bases unmatched to any gene: 16. The CDR3 bases are TGTGCCAGCAGCTGGGATGCTGCTAGCGGGAGGGCCATATTCTACGAGCAGTACTTC. As protein: CASSWDAASGRAIFYEQYF.

This rearrangement joins TRBV19 to TRBJ1-2; D gene unclear. Germline loops: CDR1 LNHDA, CDR2 SQIVND (reference sequence). The CDR3 loop spans 15 amino acids. With 6 bases removed from V and 0 bases from J, the gap between germline ends came to 14 bases. CDR3 DNA sequence: TGTGCCAGTAGGGAAGGAAAGTATTCTAACTATGGCTACACCTTC. Protein product: CASREGKYSNYGYTF.

This chain links TRBV28 with TRBJ1-1, with a tentative D call TRBD1 (5 bases). The CDR3 totals 14 residues. V lost 6 bases, J lost 7 bases, and 18 bases lay in between. Per the germline V gene, CDR1 is MDHEN and CDR2 is SYDVKM. CDR3 loop: CASRGHLLSYEAFF. The CDR3 coding sequence is TGTGCCAGCAGGGGGCACTTACTCTCCTATGAAGCTTTCTTT.

The chain carries TRBV10-3 and TRBJ2-3, with 8 nucleotides matching TRBD2. Germline CDR1 and CDR2: ENHRY and SYGVKD. This CDR3 spans 15 amino acids. V lost 6 bases, J lost 7 bases, and 12 bases stayed unmatched. The CDR3 here is CAISPSGLVLHTQYF. CDR3 bases: TGTGCCATCAGCCCCTCGGGACTAGTTCTGCATACGCAGTATTTT.

A single count supports this clone. V usage is TRBV28 and J usage is TRBJ1-1; D remains ambiguous. This CDR3 contains 12 residues. Germline CDR1 MDHEN, CDR2 SYDVKM. With 3 bases removed from V and 6 bases from J, the gap between germline ends came to 8 bases. The DNA for the CDR3 is TGTGCCAGCAGTTTCCCAGTGTCTGAAGCTTTCTTT. Protein: CASSFPVSEAFF.

The J gene is TRBJ2-7, the V gene TRBV28; D might be TRBD2 (7 bases). Trimming removed 1 base from V and 7 bases from J, with 17 bases in between. This CDR3 spans 15 amino acids. The germline gives CDR1 MDHEN, CDR2 SYDVKM. CDR3 protein: CASSLFGGRTGEQYF. The CDR3 region has the DNA TGTGCCAGCAGTTTATTCGGCGGGAGAACAGGGGAGCAGTACTTC.

The chain recombines TRBV29-1 with TRBJ2-5; a weak D match, TRBD1 (5 bases). V lost 2 bases to trimming and J lost 4 bases, with 11 bases between them. CDR1 is SQVTM and CDR2 is ANQGSEA in the germline V gene. The CDR3 loop spans 13 amino acids. This chain's CDR3 is CSVERGPGETQYF. The CDR3 DNA is TGCAGCGTTGAAAGGGGCCCGGGAGAGACCCAGTACTTC.

CDR3 sequence reads: CASSESGGLGAFF. CDR3 nucleotide sequence: TGCGCCAGCAGTGAGTCAGGCGGCCTGGGGGCTTTCTTT. J is TRBJ1-1 and V is TRBV10-2; unclear D gene. Germline V gene lookup returns CDR1 WSHSY and CDR2 SAAADI. Deletions cut 0 bases from V and 11 bases from J, with 13 bases between. This CDR3 has 13 residues.

In this sample, this clone turned up once. The chain has TRBV6-2 or TRBV6-3 and TRBJ2-4; D is unresolved. The CDR3 spans 11 residues. Germline V gene lookup returns CDR1 MNHEY and CDR2 SVGEGT. V lost 4 bases, J lost 7 bases, and 5 bases lay in between. The CDR3 coding sequence is TGTGCCAGCAGTTCGACGAACATTCAGTACTTC. This encodes CASSSTNIQYF.

The V gene is TRBV2, the J gene TRBJ1-1; perhaps TRBD1 as D (6 bases). Germline loops: CDR1 SNHLY, CDR2 FYNNEI. The CDR3 consists of 15 residues. V was clipped by 0 bases and J by 5 bases, with 13 bases between them. Written as DNA, the CDR3 is TGTGCCAGCAGTGAAGCGGAAGGGGGAAGGACTGAAGCTTTCTTT. Its protein product is CASSEAEGGRTEAFF.

The genes are TRBV6-5 and TRBJ2-7; unclear D gene. Trimming cost V 8 bases and J 6 bases, with 14 bases left between them. Looked up from germline, CDR1 is MNHEY and CDR2 is SVGAGI. The CDR3 covers 12 residues. CDR3 sequence reads: CASRRAAFEQYF. The CDR3, as DNA: TGTGCCAGCCGAAGGGCGGCGTTCGAGCAGTACTTC.

The V gene is TRBV28, the J gene TRBJ1-2; TRBD1 aligns across 12 bases. This CDR3 region has 15 residues. V dropped 6 bases and J dropped 7; count of bases not matched to a gene: 9. The germline V gene has CDR1 MDHEN and CDR2 SYDVKM. CDR3 sequence reads: CASRGTGGALGGYTF. DNA of the CDR3: TGTGCCAGCAGGGGGACAGGGGGCGCGTTAGGTGGCTACACCTTC.